The present TCR beta chain was sequenced within a study of blood T cell repertoires in COVID-19 (dated by TCRdb to 2020 to 2022). Looking at the study overall: Samples covering the acute and convalescent phases of COVID-19 were provided by collaborators in the United States, Italy and Spain. The material from the prospective study consisted of cDNA or gDNA derived from T cells, B-cell-depleted T cells, or PBMCs. Deeply sampled blood TCRbeta repertoires from subjects exposed to, actively infected with, or recovered from COVID-19 were included in the dataset. The repertoires were released in a freely available public database intended as a resource for research on the immune response to SARS-CoV-2. The samples were drawn from two sources: the first 160 participants of the ongoing ImmuneRACE study, and 1,200 or so subjects contributed by 6 global collaborators. A de-identified subject ID, COVID-19 status, age in years and sex were almost always included in the sample metadata. Where HLA class I and class II types were available, the types were taken from metadata supplied by the sample provider, not from assay-based typing. Results the study describes overall, beyond this receptor: The amount of clinical and demographic metadata varied by source and participant and was provided uncurated.

Participants in the prospective study were enrolled through a virtual design, were aged roughly 18 to 100 years, and lived in roughly 26 United States geographic areas. To assign participants to cohorts, the prospective study relied on clinical history that participants themselves reported in a screening survey and a study questionnaire. Recovered participants in ImmuneRACE Cohort 3 were defined by two consecutive negative NP/OP PCR tests, clearance by a healthcare professional, or resolution of symptoms. Each participant in the prospective study had whole blood, serum and a nasopharyngeal or oropharyngeal swab collected by mobile phlebotomists. Additional blood draws and questionnaires over an approximately two-month period could optionally be provided by prospective study participants. Blood samples from the prospective study were shipped frozen or at room temperature prior to DNA extraction.

About this clone: The clone's antigen remains unknown. Qualities for individual bases were not recorded, and no much larger clone is one base off.

TCRbeta CDR3 regions were amplified from genomic DNA by means of the immunoSEQ Assay, a bias-controlled multiplex PCR. Per the original workflow: The number of nucleated cells in each sample was estimated from the amplification of reference gene primers within the assay. To quantify the absolute abundance of each unique TCRbeta CDR3 rearrangement, sequence reads were collapsed and filtered. For each sample, productive Simpson clonality was calculated as the square root of Simpson's diversity index over productive rearrangements. Imported from immuneACCESS, the table was reduced by TCRdb to in-frame sequences with V and J called. These copies leave out some clones; in studies compared against another copy, an unresolved V gene accounts for under half, and the cause of the remainder is not known. Clonal size and the V and J genes are those of that table, whereas D and trimming came from the DNA. Recorded for this sample are about 380,000 clones; more than 75% of them occurred a single time. Less than 1.5% of the sample is taken by the ten largest.

According to the germline V gene, CDR1 reads SGHRS and CDR2 reads YFSETQ. Counted from cysteine to phenylalanine, this CDR3 has 19 amino acids. The retained sequence is limited to the CDR3, 57 bases, with the frame set at the first base. V ends up 0 bases short and J 0 bases short, with an unmatched junction base count of 9. The chain links TRBV5-1 with TRBJ2-7; the central 13 bases match TRBD2. The sequence derives from a woman younger than 30 who had recovered from COVID-19. Sequencing used PBMCs or T cells enriched from blood (not recorded which). The CDR3 protein sequence reads: CASSLGAGLAGVNSYEQYF. The DNA sequence is given as TGCGCCAGCAGCTTGGGGGCCGGACTAGCGGGGGTAAACTCCTACGAGCAGTACTTC.